These T cell receptor beta chains were read from a single sample in a study of blood T cell repertoires in COVID-19. Sequencing used immunoSEQ multiplex PCR; TCRdb keeps in-frame clones, though not all of them. The sample consists of under 350,000 clones, approximately 92% of them appearing once. Material for sequencing was peripheral blood. The source is a woman between 25 and 40 years old with COVID-19, enrolled during active disease. Each CDR3 is given with its conserved first and last residue. A D gene is named only where the DNA matches it firmly.

D gene,V gene,CDR3 protein
NA,TRBV19,CASSIARTPDTQYF
TRBD1,TRBV30,CAGTRTGLMNTEAFF
NA,TRBV9,CASSVEDYFLGEQFF
NA,TRBV21-1,CASSMEGRSYNEQFF
TRBD2,TRBV6-2/TRBV6-3,CASSYGLGMGTGELFF
TRBD2,TRBV7-6,CASSSGLAGGTGELFF
TRBD2,TRBV5-4,CASRPGLAGANEQFF
NA,TRBV5-4,CASSLPGVTEAFF
TRBD1,TRBV5-4,CASSLDRGAFTEAFF
NA,TRBV29-1,CSVGENSGNTIYF
NA,TRBV2,CASSEALRGRQPQHF
TRBD1,TRBV5-6,CASSFADRDSPLHF
TRBD2,TRBV6-5,CASSFLTSGRHNEQFF
TRBD2,TRBV6-2/TRBV6-3,CASSYLAGVEQFF
TRBD1,TRBV7-3,CASSSRQGRTEAFF
TRBD1,TRBV4-1,CASSEGTAQPQHF
NA,TRBV5-3,CARSLIAPDF
NA,TRBV28,CASSLTGFSGNTIYF
NA,TRBV2,CASSGGEVYEQYF
TRBD1,TRBV10-3,CAISESLQGGFNEKLFF
NA,TRBV6-5,CASSREGGRYNEQFF
NA,TRBV20-1,CSASLSFVQFF
TRBD1,TRBV5-4,CASSFRQGYEQYF
NA,TRBV4-2,CASSQEGDYNEQFF
NA,TRBV6-6,CASSYVRANTGELFF
NA,TRBV6-4,CASSTQRGDTQYF
TRBD1,TRBV6-6,CASSRDRDTGELFF
TRBD1,TRBV4-1,CASSPQGLTEAFF
NA,TRBV29-1,CSVWDFTDTQYF
TRBD1,TRBV9,CASSVGWGQGIYTDTQYF
NA,TRBV3-1/TRBV3-2,CASSSGLQPQHF
TRBD2,TRBV5-1,CASSLGKGLKAGGYEQYF
TRBD1,TRBV19,CASRGQGAENQPQHF
NA,TRBV30,CACPGRSGNTIYF
NA,TRBV28,CASGGVLNTEAFF
TRBD1,TRBV6-5,CASSYFQGADYGYTF
NA,TRBV3-1/TRBV3-2,CASSQDRRSDITPYEQYF
TRBD2,TRBV10-3,CAISVAAGGSNEQFF
TRBD1,TRBV5-1,CASSLDRGTGELFF
TRBD1,TRBV6-5,CASSQGASGNTIYF
TRBD2,TRBV4-2,CASSQDGTSGYAGEQFF
NA,TRBV6-5,CASSYQDGNTIYF
NA,TRBV9,CASSVDVTEQETQYF
NA,TRBV6-6,CATIRVLGQPQHF